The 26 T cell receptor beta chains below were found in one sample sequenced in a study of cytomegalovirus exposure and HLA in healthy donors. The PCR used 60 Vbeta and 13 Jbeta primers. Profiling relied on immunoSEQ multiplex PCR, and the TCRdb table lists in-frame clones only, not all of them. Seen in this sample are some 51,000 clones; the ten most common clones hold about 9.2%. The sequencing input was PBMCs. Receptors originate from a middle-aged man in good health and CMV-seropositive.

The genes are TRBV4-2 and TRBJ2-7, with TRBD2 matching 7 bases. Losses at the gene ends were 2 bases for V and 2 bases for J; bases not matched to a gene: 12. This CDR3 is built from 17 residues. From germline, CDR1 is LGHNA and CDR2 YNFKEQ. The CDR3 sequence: CASSQPFTSANPYEQYF. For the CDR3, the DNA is TGTGCCAGCAGCCAACCTTTCACTAGCGCCAACCCCTACGAGCAGTACTTC.

CDR3 amino acids: CASSSTGGHSYEQYF. In DNA, the CDR3 is TGTGCCAGCAGCTCGACAGGGGGACACTCCTACGAGCAGTACTTC. This rearrangement joins TRBV7-9 to TRBJ2-7; 9 bases line up with TRBD1. Trimming cost V 4 bases and J 0 bases; bases outside gene matches: 4. CDR1 is SEHNR and CDR2 is FQNEAQ in the germline V gene (reference sequence). There are 15 residues in the CDR3.

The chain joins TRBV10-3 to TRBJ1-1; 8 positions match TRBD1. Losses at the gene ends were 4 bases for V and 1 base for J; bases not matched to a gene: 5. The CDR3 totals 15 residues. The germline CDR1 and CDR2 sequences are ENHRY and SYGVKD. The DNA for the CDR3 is TGTGCCATCAGTGGACAGGGGCCGGGGAACACTGAAGCTTTCTTT. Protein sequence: CAISGQGPGNTEAFF.

Here the CDR3 reads CASSLTGRTDTQYF. The DNA for the CDR3 is TGTGCCAGCAGCTTGACAGGCCGCACAGATACGCAGTATTTT. The V call is TRBV5-6, the J call TRBJ2-3; tentative D call: TRBD1 (5 bases). CDR3 size: 14 residues. The V gene's germline CDR1 is SGHDT and CDR2 YYEEEE. V was trimmed by 1 base and J by 1 base, leaving 7 bases between them.

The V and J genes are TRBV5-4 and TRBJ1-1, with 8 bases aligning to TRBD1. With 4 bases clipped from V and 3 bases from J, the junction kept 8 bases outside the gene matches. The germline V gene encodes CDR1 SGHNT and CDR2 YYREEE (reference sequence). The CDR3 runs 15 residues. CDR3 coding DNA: TGTGCCAGCAGCCGTGCAGACAGGGGAGACACTGAAGCTTTCTTT. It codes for CASSRADRGDTEAFF. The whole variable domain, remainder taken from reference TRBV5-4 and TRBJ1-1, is ETGVTQSPTHLIKTRGQQVTLRCSSQSGHNTVSWYQQALGQGPQFIFQYYREEENGRGNFPPRFSGLQFPNYSSELNVNALELDDSALYLCASSRADRGDTEAFFGQGTRLTVV.

CDR3 coding DNA: TGTGCCAGCAGCTCTCGGGACAGGGGTCCCTTTCATACCTTC. Amino acids: CASSSRDRGPFHTF. This chain joins TRBV7-2 and TRBJ1-2; 10 positions agree with TRBD1. This CDR3 has 14 residues. V lost 4 bases, J lost 14 bases, and 13 bases stayed unmatched. Germline assignment: CDR1 SGHTA and CDR2 FQGNSA. The variable domain in full, completed from reference TRBV7-2 and TRBJ1-2, reads GAGVSQSPSNKVTEKGKDVELRCDPISGHTALYWYRQSLGQGLEFLIYFQGNSAPDKSGLPSDRFSAERTGGSVSTLTIQRTQQEDSAVYLCASSSRDRGPFHTFGSGTRLTVV.

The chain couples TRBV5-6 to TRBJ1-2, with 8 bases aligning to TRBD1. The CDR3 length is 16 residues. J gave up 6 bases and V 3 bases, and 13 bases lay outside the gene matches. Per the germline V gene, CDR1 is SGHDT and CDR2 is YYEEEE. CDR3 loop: CASSYSSVTGGNGYTF. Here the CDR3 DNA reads TGTGCCAGCAGCTATTCGTCGGTAACAGGGGGGAATGGCTACACCTTC. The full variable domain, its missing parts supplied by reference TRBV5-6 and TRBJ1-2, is DAGVTQSPTHLIKTRGQQVTLRCSPKSGHDTVSWYQQALGQGPQFIFQYYEEEERQRGNFPDRFSGHQFPNYSSELNVNALLLGDSALYLCASSYSSVTGGNGYTFGSGTRLTVV.

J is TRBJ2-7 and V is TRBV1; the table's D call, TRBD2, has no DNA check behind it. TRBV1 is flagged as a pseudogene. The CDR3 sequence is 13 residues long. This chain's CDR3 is CTSSPGLSYEQYF. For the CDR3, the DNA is TGCACCAGCAGCCCCGGACTTTCCTACGAGCAGTACTTC.

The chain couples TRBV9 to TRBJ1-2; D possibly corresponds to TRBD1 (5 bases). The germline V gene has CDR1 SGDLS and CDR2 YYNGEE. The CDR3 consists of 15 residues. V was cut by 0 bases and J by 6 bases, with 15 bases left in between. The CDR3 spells CASSVDGQGGNGYTF. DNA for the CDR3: TGTGCCAGCAGCGTAGATGGGCAGGGAGGGAATGGCTACACCTTC.

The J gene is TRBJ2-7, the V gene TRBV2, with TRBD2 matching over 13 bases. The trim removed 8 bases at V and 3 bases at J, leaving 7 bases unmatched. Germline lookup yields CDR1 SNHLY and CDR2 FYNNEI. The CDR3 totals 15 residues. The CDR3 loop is CASQSGTSGNYEQYF. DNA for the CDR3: TGTGCCAGCCAATCCGGGACTAGCGGGAACTACGAGCAGTACTTC. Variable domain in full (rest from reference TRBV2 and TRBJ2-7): EPEVTQTPSHQVTQMGQEVILRCVPISNHLYFYWYRQILGQKVEFLVSFYNNEISEKSEIFDDQFSVERPDGSNFTLKIRSTKLEDSAMYFCASQSGTSGNYEQYFGPGTRLTVT.

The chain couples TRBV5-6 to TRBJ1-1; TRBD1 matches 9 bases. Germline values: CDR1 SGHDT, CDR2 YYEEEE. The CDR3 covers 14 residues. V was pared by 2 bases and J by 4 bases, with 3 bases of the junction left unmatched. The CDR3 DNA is TGTGCCAGCAGCTTTAGGGACAGGGTCACTGAAGCTTTCTTT. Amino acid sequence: CASSFRDRVTEAFF.

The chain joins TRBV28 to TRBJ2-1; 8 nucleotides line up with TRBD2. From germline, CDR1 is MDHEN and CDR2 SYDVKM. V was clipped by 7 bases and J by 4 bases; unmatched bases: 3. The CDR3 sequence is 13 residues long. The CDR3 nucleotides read TGTGCCAGCAAAGGCGGGGGGTACAATGAGCAGTTCTTC. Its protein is CASKGGGYNEQFF.

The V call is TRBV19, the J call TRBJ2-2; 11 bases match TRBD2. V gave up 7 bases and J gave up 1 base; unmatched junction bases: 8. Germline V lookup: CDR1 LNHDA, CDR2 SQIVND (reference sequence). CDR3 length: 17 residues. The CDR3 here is CASNPLAGGLNTGELFF. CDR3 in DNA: TGTGCCAGTAACCCCCTAGCGGGGGGCCTGAACACCGGGGAGCTGTTTTTT.

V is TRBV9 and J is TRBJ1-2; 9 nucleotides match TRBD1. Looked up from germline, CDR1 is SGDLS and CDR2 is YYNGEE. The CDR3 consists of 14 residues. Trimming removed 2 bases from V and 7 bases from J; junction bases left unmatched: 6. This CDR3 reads CASSVGQGQGGYTF. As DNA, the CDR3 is TGTGCCAGCAGCGTGGGACAGGGCCAGGGTGGCTACACCTTC.

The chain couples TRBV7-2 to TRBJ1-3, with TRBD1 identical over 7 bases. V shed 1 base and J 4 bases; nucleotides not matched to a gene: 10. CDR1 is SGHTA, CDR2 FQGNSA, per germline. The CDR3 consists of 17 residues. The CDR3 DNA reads TGTGCCAGCAGCTTAGTTAGAACAGGGGTGGGAGGAAACACCATATATTTT. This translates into CASSLVRTGVGGNTIYF. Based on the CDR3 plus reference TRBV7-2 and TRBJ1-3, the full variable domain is GAGVSQSPSNKVTEKGKDVELRCDPISGHTALYWYRQSLGQGLEFLIYFQGNSAPDKSGLPSDRFSAERTGGSVSTLTIQRTQQEDSAVYLCASSLVRTGVGGNTIYFGEGSWLTVV.

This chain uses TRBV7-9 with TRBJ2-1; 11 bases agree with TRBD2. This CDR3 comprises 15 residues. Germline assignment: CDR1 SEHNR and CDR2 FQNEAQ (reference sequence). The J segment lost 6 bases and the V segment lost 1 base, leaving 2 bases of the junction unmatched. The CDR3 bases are TGTGCCAGCAGCTTAGAACTAGCGGGAGTCAATGAGCAGTTCTTC. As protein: CASSLELAGVNEQFF.

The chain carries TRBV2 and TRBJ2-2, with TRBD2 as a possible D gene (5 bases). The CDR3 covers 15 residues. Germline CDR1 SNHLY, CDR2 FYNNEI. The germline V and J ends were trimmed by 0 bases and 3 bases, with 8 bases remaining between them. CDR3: CASSEARRDTGELFF. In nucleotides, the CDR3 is TGTGCCAGCAGTGAAGCGCGGCGGGACACCGGGGAGCTGTTTTTT.

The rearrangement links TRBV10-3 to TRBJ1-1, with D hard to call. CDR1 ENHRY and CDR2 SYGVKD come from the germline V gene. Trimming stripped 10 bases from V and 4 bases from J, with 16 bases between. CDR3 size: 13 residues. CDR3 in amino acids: CATREREVTEAFF. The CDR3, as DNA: TGTGCCACCCGGGAAAGGGAGGTCACTGAAGCTTTCTTT.

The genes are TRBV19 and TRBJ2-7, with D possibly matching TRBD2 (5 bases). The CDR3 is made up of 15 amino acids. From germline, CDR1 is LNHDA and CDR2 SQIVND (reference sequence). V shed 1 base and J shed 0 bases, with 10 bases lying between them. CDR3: CASSIGEGSSYEQYF. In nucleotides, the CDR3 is TGTGCCAGTAGTATAGGGGAAGGGAGCTCCTACGAGCAGTACTTC. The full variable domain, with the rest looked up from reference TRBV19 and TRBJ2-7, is DGGITQSPKYLFRKEGQNVTLSCEQNLNHDAMYWYRQDPGQGLRLIYYSQIVNDFQKGDIAEGYSVSREKKESFPLTVTSAQKNPTAFYLCASSIGEGSSYEQYFGPGTRLTVT.

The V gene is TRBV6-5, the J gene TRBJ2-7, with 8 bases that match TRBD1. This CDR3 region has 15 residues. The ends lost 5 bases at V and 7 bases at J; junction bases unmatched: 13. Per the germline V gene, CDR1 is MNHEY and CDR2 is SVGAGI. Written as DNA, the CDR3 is TGTGCCAGCAGTCCACCCCCCGGGACAGGAAGGGAGCAGTACTTC. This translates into CASSPPPGTGREQYF.

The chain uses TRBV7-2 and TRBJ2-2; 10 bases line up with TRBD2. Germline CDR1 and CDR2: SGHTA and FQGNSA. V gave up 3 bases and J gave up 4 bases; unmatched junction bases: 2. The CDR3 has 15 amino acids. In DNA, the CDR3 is TGTGCCAGCAGCTTGAGCGGGGGGGTCACCGGGGAGCTGTTTTTT. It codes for CASSLSGGVTGELFF.

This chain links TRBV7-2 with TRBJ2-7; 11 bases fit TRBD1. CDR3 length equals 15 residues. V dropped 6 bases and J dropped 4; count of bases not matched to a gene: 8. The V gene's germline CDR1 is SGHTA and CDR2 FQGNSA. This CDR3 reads CASRPRTGGGYEQYF. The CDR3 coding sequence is TGTGCCAGCAGACCCAGGACAGGGGGCGGGTACGAGCAGTACTTC.

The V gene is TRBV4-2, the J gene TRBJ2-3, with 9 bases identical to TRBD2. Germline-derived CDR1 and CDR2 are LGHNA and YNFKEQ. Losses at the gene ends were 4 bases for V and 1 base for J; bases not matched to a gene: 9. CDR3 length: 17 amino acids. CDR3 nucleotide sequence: TGTGCCAGCAGCCCTCAGCCCATAGCGGGGGGCACAGATACGCAGTATTTT. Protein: CASSPQPIAGGTDTQYF.

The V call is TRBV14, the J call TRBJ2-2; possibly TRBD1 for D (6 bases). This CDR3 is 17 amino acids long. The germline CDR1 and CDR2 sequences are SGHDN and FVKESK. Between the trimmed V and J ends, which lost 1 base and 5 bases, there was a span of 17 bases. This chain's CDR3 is CASSQGMGHRGTGELFF. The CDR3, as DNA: TGTGCCAGCAGCCAAGGTATGGGACACCGAGGGACCGGGGAGCTGTTTTTT.

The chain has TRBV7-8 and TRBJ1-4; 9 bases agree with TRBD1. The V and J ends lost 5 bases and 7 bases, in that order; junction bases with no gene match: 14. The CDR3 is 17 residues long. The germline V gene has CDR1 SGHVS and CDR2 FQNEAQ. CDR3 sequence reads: CASSVRGGTGKSEKLFF. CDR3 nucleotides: TGTGCCAGCAGCGTGCGGGGTGGGACAGGGAAAAGTGAAAAACTGTTTTTT.

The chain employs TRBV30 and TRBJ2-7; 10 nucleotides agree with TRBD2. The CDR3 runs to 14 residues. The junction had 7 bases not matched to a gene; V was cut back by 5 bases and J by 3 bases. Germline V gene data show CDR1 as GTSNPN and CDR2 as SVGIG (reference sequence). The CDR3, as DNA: TGTGCCTGGCCGAGCGGGAGGGCCCTCTACGAGCAGTACTTC. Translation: CAWPSGRALYEQYF.